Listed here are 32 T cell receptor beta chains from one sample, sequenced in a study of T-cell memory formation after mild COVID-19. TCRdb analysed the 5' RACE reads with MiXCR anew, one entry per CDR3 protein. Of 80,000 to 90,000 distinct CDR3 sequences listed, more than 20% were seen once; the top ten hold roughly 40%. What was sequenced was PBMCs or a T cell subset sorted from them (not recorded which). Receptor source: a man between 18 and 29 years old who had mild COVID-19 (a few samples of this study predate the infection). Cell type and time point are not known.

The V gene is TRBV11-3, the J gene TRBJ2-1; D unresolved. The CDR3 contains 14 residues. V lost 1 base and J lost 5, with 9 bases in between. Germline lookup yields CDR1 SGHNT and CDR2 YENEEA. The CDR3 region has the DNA TGTGCCAGCAGCTTAGGGCTCGCCAACAATGAGCAGTTCTTC. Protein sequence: CASSLGLANNEQFF. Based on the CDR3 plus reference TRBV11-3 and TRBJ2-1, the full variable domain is EAGVVQSPRYKIIEKKQPVAFWCNPISGHNTLYWYLQNLGQGPELLIRYENEEAVDDSQLPKDRFSAERLKGVDSTLKIQPAELGDSAVYLCASSLGLANNEQFFGPGTRLTVL.

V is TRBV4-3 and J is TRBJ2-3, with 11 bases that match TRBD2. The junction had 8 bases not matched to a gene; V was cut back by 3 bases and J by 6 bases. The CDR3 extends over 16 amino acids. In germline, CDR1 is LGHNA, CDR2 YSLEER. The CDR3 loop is CASSHNLAGGTDTQYF. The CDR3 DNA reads TGCGCCAGCAGCCATAATTTAGCGGGGGGGACCGATACGCAGTATTTT.

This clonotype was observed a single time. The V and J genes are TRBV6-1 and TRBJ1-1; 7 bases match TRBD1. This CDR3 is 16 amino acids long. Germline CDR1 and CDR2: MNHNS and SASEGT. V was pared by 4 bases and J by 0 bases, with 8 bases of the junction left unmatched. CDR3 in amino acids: CASSAETGILNTEAFF. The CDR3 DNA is TGTGCCAGCAGTGCAGAGACAGGGATCTTGAACACTGAAGCTTTCTTT.

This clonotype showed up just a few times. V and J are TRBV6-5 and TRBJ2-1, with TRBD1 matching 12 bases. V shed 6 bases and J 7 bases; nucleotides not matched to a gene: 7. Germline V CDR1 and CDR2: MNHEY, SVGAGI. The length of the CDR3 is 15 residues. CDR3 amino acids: CASRPGTGGGNEQFF. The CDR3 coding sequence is TGTGCCAGCAGGCCCGGGACAGGGGGCGGGAATGAGCAGTTCTTC.

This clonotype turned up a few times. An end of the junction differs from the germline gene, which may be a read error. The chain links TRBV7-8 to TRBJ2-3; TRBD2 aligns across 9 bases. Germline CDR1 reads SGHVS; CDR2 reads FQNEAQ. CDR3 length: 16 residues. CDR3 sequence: CASNLLAGLSTDTQYF. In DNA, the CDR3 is TGTGCCAGCAACTTACTAGCGGGCCTTAGCACAGATACGCAGTATTTT.

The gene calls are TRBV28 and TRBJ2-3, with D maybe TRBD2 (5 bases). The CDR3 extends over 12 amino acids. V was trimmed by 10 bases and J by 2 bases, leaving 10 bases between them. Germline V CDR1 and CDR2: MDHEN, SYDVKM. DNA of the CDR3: TGTGCCACCGGGGAGTTCACAGATACGCAGTATTTT. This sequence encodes CATGEFTDTQYF.

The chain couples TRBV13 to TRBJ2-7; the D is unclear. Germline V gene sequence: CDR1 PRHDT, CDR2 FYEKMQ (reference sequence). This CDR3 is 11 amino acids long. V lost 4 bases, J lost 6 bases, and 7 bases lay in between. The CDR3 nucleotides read TGTGCCAGCAGCTCAGCCCGCGAGCAGTACTTC. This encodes CASSSAREQYF.

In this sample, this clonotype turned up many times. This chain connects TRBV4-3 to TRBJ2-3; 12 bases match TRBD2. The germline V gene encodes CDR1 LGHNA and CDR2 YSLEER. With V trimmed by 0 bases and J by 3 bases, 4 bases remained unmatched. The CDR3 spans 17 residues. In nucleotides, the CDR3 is TGCGCCAGCAGCCAAGAACTAGCGGGGGGCCCGACAGATACGCAGTATTTT. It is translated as CASSQELAGGPTDTQYF.

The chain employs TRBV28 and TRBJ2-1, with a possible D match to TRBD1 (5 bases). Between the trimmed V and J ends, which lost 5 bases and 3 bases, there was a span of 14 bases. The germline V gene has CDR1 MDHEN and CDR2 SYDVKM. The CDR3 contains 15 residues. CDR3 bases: TGTGCCAGCAGTCCGTCACGAGACAGCTACAATGAGCAGTTCTTC. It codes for CASSPSRDSYNEQFF.

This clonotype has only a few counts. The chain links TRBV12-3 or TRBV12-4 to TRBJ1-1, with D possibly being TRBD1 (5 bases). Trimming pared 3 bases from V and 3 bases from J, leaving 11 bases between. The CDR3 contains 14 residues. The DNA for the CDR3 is TGTGCCAGCAGTTTTATGGGGGTCGACACTGAAGCTTTCTTT. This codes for CASSFMGVDTEAFF.

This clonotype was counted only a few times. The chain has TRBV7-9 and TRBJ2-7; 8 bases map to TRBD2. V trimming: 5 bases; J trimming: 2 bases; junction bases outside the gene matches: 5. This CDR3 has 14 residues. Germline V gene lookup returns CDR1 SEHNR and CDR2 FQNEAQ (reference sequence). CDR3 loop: CASSPGGRAYEQYV. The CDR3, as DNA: TGTGCCAGCAGCCCGGGGGGGAGGGCCTACGAGCAGTACGTC.

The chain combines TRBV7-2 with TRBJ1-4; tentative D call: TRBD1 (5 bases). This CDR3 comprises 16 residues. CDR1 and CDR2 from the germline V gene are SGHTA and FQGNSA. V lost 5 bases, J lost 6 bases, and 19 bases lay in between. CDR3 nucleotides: TGTGCCAGCAGCCTCCCTCCCGGGGCCTGGGATGAAAAACTGTTTTTT. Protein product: CASSLPPGAWDEKLFF.

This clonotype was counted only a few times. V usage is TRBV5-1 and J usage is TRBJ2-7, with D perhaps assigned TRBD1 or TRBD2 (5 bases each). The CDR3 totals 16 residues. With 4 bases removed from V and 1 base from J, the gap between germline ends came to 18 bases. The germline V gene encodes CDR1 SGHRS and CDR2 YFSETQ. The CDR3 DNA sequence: TGCGCCAGCAGCCCCCGGGGCAGCCTAAGTTCCTACGAGCAGTACTTC. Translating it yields CASSPRGSLSSYEQYF.

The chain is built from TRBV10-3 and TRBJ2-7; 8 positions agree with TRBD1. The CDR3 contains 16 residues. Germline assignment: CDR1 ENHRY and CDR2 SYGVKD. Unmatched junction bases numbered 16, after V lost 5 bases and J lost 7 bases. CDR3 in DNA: TGTGCCATCAGTTCCCCTGGGACAGGTGTTCTCGAAGAGCAGTACTTC. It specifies CAISSPGTGVLEEQYF.

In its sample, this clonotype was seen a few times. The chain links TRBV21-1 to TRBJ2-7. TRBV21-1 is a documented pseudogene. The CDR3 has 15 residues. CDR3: CASDEAHPYSYEQYV. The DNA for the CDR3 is TGTGCCAGCGACGAGGCTCACCCATACTCCTACGAGCAGTACGTC.

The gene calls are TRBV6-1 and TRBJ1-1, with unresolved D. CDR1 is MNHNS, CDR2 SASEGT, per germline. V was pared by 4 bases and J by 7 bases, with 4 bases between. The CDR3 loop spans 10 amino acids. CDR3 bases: TGTGCCAGCAGTGCTATTGAAGCTTTCTTT. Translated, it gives CASSAIEAFF.

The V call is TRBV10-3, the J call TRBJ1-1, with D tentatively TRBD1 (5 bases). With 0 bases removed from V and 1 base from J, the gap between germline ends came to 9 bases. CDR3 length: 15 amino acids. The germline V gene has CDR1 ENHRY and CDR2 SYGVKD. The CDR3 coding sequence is TGTGCCATCAGTGAGTCGGGTGGGGGGAACACTGAAGCTTTCTTT. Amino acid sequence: CAISESGGGNTEAFF.

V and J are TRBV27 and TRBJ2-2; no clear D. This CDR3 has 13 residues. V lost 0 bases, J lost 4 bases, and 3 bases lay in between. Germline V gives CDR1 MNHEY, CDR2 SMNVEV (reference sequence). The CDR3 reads CASSLSGTGELFF. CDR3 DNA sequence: TGTGCCAGCAGTTTATCCGGCACCGGGGAGCTGTTTTTT.

Written as DNA, the CDR3 is TGTGCCAGCAGCCAATACAGGGCCTCGAACACTGAAGCTTTCTTT. Protein product: CASSQYRASNTEAFF. The chain employs TRBV4-2 and TRBJ1-1; D may be TRBD1 (6 bases). V was clipped by 2 bases and J by 1 base, with 11 bases between them. This CDR3 contains 15 residues. Germline-derived CDR1 and CDR2 are LGHNA and YNFKEQ.

CDR3 loop: CASSGPSRAGYSPLHF. The CDR3 nucleotides are TGTGCCAGCAGCGGTCCCAGCCGAGCAGGGTACTCACCCCTCCACTTT. The V and J genes are TRBV5-6 and TRBJ1-6; weak D call: TRBD1 (5 bases). Trimming took 4 bases from V and 10 from J, leaving 21 bases between them. Germline lookup yields CDR1 SGHDT and CDR2 YYEEEE. This CDR3 region has 16 residues. The whole variable domain, filled in from reference TRBV5-6 and TRBJ1-6, reads DAGVTQSPTHLIKTRGQQVTLRCSPKSGHDTVSWYQQALGQGPQFIFQYYEEEERQRGNFPDRFSGHQFPNYSSELNVNALLLGDSALYLCASSGPSRAGYSPLHFGNGTRLTVT.

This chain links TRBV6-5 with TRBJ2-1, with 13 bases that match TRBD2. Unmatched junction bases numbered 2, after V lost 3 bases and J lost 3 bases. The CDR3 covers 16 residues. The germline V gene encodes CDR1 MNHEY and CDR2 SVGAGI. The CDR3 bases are TGTGCCAGCAGTTATGGGACTAGCGGGGACTACAATGAGCAGTTCTTC. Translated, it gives CASSYGTSGDYNEQFF.

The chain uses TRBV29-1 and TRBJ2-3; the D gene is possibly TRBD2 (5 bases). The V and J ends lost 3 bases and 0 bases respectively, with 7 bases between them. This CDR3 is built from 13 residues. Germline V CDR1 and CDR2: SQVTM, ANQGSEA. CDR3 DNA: TGCAGCGTTGACTGGGAGAGCACAGATACGCAGTATTTT. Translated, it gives CSVDWESTDTQYF.

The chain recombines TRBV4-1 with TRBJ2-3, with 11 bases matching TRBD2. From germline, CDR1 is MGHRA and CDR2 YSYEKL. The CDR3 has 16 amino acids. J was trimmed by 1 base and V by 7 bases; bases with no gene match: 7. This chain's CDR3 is CASKLAGGLGTDTQYF. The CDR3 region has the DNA TGCGCCAGCAAGCTAGCGGGGGGCCTCGGCACAGATACGCAGTATTTT.

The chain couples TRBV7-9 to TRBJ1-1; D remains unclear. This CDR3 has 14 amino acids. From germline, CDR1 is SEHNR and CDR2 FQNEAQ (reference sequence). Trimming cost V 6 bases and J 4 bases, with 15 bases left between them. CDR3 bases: TGTGCCAGCAGGGCCCCTGGCAGGACCACTGAAGCTTTCTTT. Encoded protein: CASRAPGRTTEAFF.

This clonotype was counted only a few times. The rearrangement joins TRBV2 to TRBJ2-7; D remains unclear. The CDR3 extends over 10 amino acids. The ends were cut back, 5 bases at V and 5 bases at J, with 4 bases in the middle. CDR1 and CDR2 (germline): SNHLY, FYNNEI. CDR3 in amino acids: CASSTHEQYF. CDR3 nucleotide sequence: TGTGCCAGCAGTACGCACGAGCAGTACTTC. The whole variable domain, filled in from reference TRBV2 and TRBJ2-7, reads EPEVTQTPSHQVTQMGQEVILRCVPISNHLYFYWYRQILGQKVEFLVSFYNNEISEKSEIFDDQFSVERPDGSNFTLKIRSTKLEDSAMYFCASSTHEQYFGPGTRLTVT.

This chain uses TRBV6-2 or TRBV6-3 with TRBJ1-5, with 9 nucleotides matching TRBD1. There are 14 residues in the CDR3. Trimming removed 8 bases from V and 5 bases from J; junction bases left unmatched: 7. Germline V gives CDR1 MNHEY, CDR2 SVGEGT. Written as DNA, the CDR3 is TGTGCCAGCTCCCGGGACAGGGCCGATCAGCCCCAGCATTTT. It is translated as CASSRDRADQPQHF.

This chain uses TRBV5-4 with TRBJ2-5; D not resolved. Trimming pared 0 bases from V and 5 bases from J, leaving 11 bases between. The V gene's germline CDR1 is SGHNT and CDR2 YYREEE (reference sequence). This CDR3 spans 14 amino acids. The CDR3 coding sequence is TGTGCCAGCAGCTTGGCCAGGATAGGCGAGACCCAGTACTTC. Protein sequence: CASSLARIGETQYF.

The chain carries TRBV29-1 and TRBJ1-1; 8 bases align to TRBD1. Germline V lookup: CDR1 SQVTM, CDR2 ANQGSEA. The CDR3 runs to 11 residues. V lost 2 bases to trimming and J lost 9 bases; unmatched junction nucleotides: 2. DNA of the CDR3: TGCAGCGTTGAACGGGACAGGAAAGCTTTCTTT. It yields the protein CSVERDRKAFF.

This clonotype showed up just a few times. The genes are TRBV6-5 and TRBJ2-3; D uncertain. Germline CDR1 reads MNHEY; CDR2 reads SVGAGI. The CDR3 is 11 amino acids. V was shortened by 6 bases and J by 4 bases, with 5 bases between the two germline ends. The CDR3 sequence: CASRTPDTQYF. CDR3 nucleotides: TGTGCCAGCAGGACCCCAGATACGCAGTATTTT.

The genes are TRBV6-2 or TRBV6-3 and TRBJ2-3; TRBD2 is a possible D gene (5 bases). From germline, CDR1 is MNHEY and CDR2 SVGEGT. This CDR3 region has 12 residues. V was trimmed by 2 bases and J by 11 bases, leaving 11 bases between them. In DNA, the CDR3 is TGTGCCAGCAGTTACCCACAACGGGAGCAGTATTTT. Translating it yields CASSYPQREQYF.

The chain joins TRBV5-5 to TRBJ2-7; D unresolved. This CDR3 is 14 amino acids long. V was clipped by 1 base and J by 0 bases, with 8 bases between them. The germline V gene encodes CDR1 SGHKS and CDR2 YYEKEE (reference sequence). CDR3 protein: CASSLWGSSYEQYV. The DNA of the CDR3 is TGTGCCAGCAGCTTGTGGGGTAGCTCCTACGAGCAGTACGTC.

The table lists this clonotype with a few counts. The CDR3 sequence: CASSPGHLSANEKLFF. Here the CDR3 DNA reads TGTGCCAGCAGCCCGGGACACCTCTCGGCTAATGAAAAACTGTTTTTT. The chain links TRBV7-9 to TRBJ1-4, with a possible D match to TRBD1 (6 bases). The germline V gene encodes CDR1 SEHNR and CDR2 FQNEAQ (reference sequence). V was shortened by 5 bases and J by 3 bases, with 16 bases between the two germline ends. The CDR3 spans 16 residues.